The subject of this entry is one TCR beta chain. Its antigen remains unknown. Generated by immunoSEQ multiplex PCR, the TCRdb table keeps only in-frame clones and is missing some. The repertoire holds roughly 42,000 clones, with 76% as singletons. This entry is derived from a study of PD-1 blockade in classical Hodgkin lymphoma. Study-level background: Intravenous delivery of nivolumab at 3 mg/kg to patients occurred every 2 weeks. The study's findings and limits: Newly diagnosed patients had baseline TCR diversity that was reportedly lower than that of healthy donors. Newly diagnosed and completely responding patients shared comparable baseline diversity.

All patients relapsed after autologous stem cell transplantation, and brentuximab vedotin exposure varied. Under best response, outcomes were complete response, partial response or progressive disease. Sequenced material: peripheral blood mononuclear cells (PBMCs), taken at baseline. The TCR was taken from a human donor with classical Hodgkin lymphoma.

The CDR3 reads CASSDFLADYEQYF. Here the CDR3 DNA reads TGTGCCAGCAGTGACTTTCTAGCGGACTACGAGCAGTACTTC. The chain links TRBV6-1 to TRBJ2-7; the match to TRBD2 covers 7 bases. Germline trimming cut 3 bases from V and 3 bases from J; bases unmatched to any gene: 5. The CDR3 is made up of 14 amino acids. Germline V gene data show CDR1 as MNHNS and CDR2 as SASEGT.